The rows below give T cell receptor beta chains drawn from one sample of a study of T cell repertoires in cytomegalovirus infection. These TCRs' antigens remain unknown. TCRdb recomputed calls from the reads with MiXCR, one row per CDR3 protein. The sample holds approximately 730,000 distinct CDR3 sequences, roughly 28% seen once. The sample consisted of cultured CD8+ T cells from PBMCs, taken from culture after CMV antigen stimulation. The source is a human donor in good health (CMV status not recorded). Some clones in this sample may be carry-over from other donors' samples. Each CDR3 is given with its conserved first and last residue. A D gene is named only where the DNA matches it firmly. Clone size, where shown, is once, few, many, or a class for clones that have expanded.

.	TRBD1	TRBJ1-1	TRBV28	TGTGCCAGCAGTATAGAGGGACAGTTGAACACTGAAGCTTTCTTT	CASSIEGQLNTEAFF
few	TRBD1	TRBJ2-5	TRBV5-5	TGTGCCAGCAGCTTGGGGGACAGGGGCCTTTGGGAGACCCAGTACTTC	CASSLGDRGLWETQYF
.	.	TRBJ1-2	TRBV12-3/TRBV12-4	TGTGCCAACAGTCTGGAGACAGATGGCTACACCTTC	CANSLETDGYTF
.	.	TRBJ2-4	TRBV12-3/TRBV12-4	TGTGCCAGCAGTTTAGCGGGGGGACCTAGAAGGTACATTCAGTACTTC	CASSLAGGPRRYIQYF
.	.	TRBJ1-1	TRBV25-1	TGTGCCAGCAGTGAATATTACCCGAACACTGAAGCTTTCTTT	CASSEYYPNTEAFF
.	.	TRBJ1-5	TRBV6-6	TGTGCCAGCAGTTACTCGTCGAGGCTGGATAGCAATCAGCCCCAGCATTTT	CASSYSSRLDSNQPQHF
few	.	TRBJ1-2	TRBV6-5	TGTGCCAGCAGTTACTCGACAGGAACGGGCTACACCTTC	CASSYSTGTGYTF
many	.	TRBJ2-3	TRBV11-1	TGTGCCAGCAGCTGGAGCGGTTCGTTAGGGGATACGCAGTATTTT	CASSWSGSLGDTQYF
once	TRBD1	TRBJ2-4	TRBV10-3	TGTGCCATCAAACTACAGGGGGCGTCGGGCATTCAGTACTTC	CAIKLQGASGIQYF
few	.	TRBJ1-1	TRBV7-9	TGTGCCAGCCACGGGGGGGGGGTTGAAGCTTTCTTT	CASHGGGVEAFF
.	.	TRBJ1-2	TRBV10-2	TGCGCCAGCAGTGACTCTGTGCGGGGATCTAACTATGGCTACACCTTC	CASSDSVRGSNYGYTF
.	.	TRBJ1-2	TRBV27	TGTGCCAGCTGGACAGTTAATGGCTACACCTTC	CASWTVNGYTF
.	.	TRBJ1-5	TRBV6-2/TRBV6-3	TGTGCCAGCAGTTACTGGGGGGAAAATCAGCCCCAGCATTTT	CASSYWGENQPQHF
few	.	TRBJ1-3	TRBV9	TGTGCCAGCAGCCCCTTTAAGCACTCTGGAAACACCATATATTTT	CASSPFKHSGNTIYF
few	.	TRBJ2-5	TRBV4-3	TGCGCCAGCAGCCAAGATAGGGGGGTCCAAGAGACCCAGTACTTC	CASSQDRGVQETQYF
few	.	TRBJ1-2	TRBV27	TGTGCCAGCAGTTTATCGCCCCGAGCTGCGGGCTACACCTTC	CASSLSPRAAGYTF
few	.	TRBJ2-2	TRBV28	TGTGCCAGCAGTCTGAACAGGGTGAACACCGGGGAGCTGTTTTTT	CASSLNRVNTGELFF
.	.	TRBJ2-7	TRBV29-1	TGCAGCGTTGCTGGGGCGGCAGGTAACGAGCAGTACTTC	CSVAGAAGNEQYF
many	.	TRBJ2-2	TRBV7-2	TGTGCCAGCAGCTTAGAGGGGACGGCCCTGACCGGGGAGCTGTTTTTT	CASSLEGTALTGELFF
.	.	TRBJ1-6	TRBV12-3/TRBV12-4	TGTGCCAGCAGTTTGGGACCGCAAAGGATAACCTATAATTCACCCCTCCACTTT	CASSLGPQRITYNSPLHF
.	.	TRBJ2-1	TRBV20-1	TGCAGTGCTAGAGATCGTAGTTGGGTGGATGAGCAGTTCTTC	CSARDRSWVDEQFF
few	.	TRBJ2-2	TRBV15	TGTGCCACCAGCCTCCCACTCTGGGAAGGGATAGCGAACACCGGGGAGCTGTTTTTT	CATSLPLWEGIANTGELFF
few	.	TRBJ2-2	TRBV29-1	TGCAGCGTCACAGGGTACACCGGGGAGCTGTTTTTT	CSVTGYTGELFF
few	TRBD1	TRBJ2-2	TRBV4-1	TGCGCCAGCAGCCGAGGACAGGAGATCACCGGGGAGCTGTTTTTT	CASSRGQEITGELFF
.	.	TRBJ2-2	TRBV5-4	TGTGCCAGCAGCTTGGACGTCCTCGGTAACACCGGGGAGCTGTTTTTT	CASSLDVLGNTGELFF
.	TRBD1	TRBJ1-5	TRBV27	TGTGCCAGCAGTTTATGGGGGACAGGGAATCAGCCCCAGCATTTT	CASSLWGTGNQPQHF
.	.	TRBJ2-4	TRBV9	TGTGCCAGCAGCGCCCCCGTCGGGGACAAAAACATTCAGTACTTC	CASSAPVGDKNIQYF
few	TRBD1	TRBJ1-6	TRBV3-1	TGTGCCAGCAGCCCTAGGGACAGGGCAAATTCACCCCTCCACTTT	CASSPRDRANSPLHF
.	.	TRBJ1-1	TRBV28	TGTGCCAGCAGTTACCGACAGGAACGGTCTGATACTGAAGCTTTCTTT	CASSYRQERSDTEAFF
.	.	TRBJ1-2	TRBV4-1	TGTGCCAGCAGCCAAGATCGAGAAACAGGCCCTAGGCGAGGCTACACCTTC	CASSQDRETGPRRGYTF
.	TRBD1	TRBJ1-3	TRBV6-6	TGTGCCAGCAGTTACGGGCAGGGGGCGTTGGGAAACACCATATATTTT	CASSYGQGALGNTIYF
.	TRBD1	TRBJ1-2	TRBV12-3/TRBV12-4	TGTGCCGTCAGGGGGGGCGAACAATCCAACTATGGCTACACCTTC	CAVRGGEQSNYGYTF
few	TRBD1	TRBJ2-1	TRBV20-1	TGCAGTGCTAGAGATCGAGGACAGGGTGACAATGAGCAGTTCTTC	CSARDRGQGDNEQFF
few	.	TRBJ1-2	TRBV7-9	TGTGCCAGCAGCCCCGGGGCGGGCCTAAATGGCTACACCTTC	CASSPGAGLNGYTF
.	.	TRBJ2-2	TRBV19	TGTGCCAGTAGTATAGGGGTCGCTGCCGGGGAGCTGTTTTTT	CASSIGVAAGELFF
once	.	TRBJ1-1	TRBV3-1	TGTGCCAGCAGCCAAGTTATAGGGGTTGGGTCGAACACTGAAGCTTTCTTT	CASSQVIGVGSNTEAFF
.	.	TRBJ1-2	TRBV6-2/TRBV6-3	TGTGCCAGCAGGGGGACGGACGGATTCTATGGCTACACCTTC	CASRGTDGFYGYTF
.	.	TRBJ1-5	TRBV5-1	TGCGCCAGCAGCCCGACAGAGGGTCAGCCCCAGCATTTT	CASSPTEGQPQHF
.	TRBD1	TRBJ2-1	TRBV7-9	TGTGCCAGCAGCTTACGTGGGACAGGGATAAATAATGAGCAGTTCTTC	CASSLRGTGINNEQFF
.	.	TRBJ2-1	TRBV13	TGTGCCAGCAGCCCCGCCCTCGGTGAGCAGTTCTTC	CASSPALGEQFF